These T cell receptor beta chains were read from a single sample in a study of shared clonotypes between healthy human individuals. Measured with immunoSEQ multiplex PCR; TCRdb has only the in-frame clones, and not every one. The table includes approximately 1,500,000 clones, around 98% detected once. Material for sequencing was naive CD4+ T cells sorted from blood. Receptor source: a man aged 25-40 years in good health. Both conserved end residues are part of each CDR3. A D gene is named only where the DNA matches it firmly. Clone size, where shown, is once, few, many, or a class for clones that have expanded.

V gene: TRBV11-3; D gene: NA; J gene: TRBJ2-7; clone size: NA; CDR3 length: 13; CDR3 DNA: TGTGCCAGCAGCCCGGGACAAAGCGACGAGCAGTACTTC; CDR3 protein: CASSPGQSDEQYF
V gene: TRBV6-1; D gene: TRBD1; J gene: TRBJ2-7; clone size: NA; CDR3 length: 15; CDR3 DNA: TGTGCCAGCTCAAGACAGGGCGGATCCGACTACGAGCAGTACTTC; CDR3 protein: CASSRQGGSDYEQYF
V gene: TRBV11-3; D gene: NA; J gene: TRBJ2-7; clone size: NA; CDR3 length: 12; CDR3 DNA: TGTGCCAGCAGCTCCCAGACCAGGGAGCAGTACTTC; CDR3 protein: CASSSQTREQYF
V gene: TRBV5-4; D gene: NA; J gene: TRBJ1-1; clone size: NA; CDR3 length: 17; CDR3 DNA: TGTGCCAGCAGCCCACCCGCGTGGGCGCATCGGAACACTGAAGCTTTCTTT; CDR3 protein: CASSPPAWAHRNTEAFF
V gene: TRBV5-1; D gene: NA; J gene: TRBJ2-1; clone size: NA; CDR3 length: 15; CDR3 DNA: TGCGCCAGCAGCTTTGGTTCCCGAGGCCACAATGAGCAGTTCTTC; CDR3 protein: CASSFGSRGHNEQFF
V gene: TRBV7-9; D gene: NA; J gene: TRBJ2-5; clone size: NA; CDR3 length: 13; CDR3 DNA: TGTGCCAGCAGCTTAGGAGGACAAGAGACCCAGTACTTC; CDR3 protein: CASSLGGQETQYF
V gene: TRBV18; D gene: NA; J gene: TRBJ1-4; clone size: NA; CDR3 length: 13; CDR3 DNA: TGTGCCAGCTCACCAAATGGTGGGGAAAAACTGTTTTTT; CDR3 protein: CASSPNGGEKLFF
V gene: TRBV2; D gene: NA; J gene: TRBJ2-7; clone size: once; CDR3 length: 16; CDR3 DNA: TGTGCCAGCAGTGAAACGGCCACTATTGGCCCCTACGAGCAGTACTTC; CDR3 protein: CASSETATIGPYEQYF
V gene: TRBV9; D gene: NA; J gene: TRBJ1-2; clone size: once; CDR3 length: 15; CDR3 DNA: TGTGCCAGCAGCGTTGCAGGCACGGGGCTCTATGGCTACACCTTC; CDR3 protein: CASSVAGTGLYGYTF
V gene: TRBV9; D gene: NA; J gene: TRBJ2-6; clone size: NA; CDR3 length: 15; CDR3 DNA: TGTGCCAGCAGCGTTAGGAGTTATGGGGCCAACGTCCTGACTTTC; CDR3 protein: CASSVRSYGANVLTF
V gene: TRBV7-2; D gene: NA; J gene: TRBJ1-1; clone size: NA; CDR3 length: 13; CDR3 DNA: TGTGCCAGCAGCCAGTCCCAGAACACTGAAGCTTTCTTT; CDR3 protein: CASSQSQNTEAFF